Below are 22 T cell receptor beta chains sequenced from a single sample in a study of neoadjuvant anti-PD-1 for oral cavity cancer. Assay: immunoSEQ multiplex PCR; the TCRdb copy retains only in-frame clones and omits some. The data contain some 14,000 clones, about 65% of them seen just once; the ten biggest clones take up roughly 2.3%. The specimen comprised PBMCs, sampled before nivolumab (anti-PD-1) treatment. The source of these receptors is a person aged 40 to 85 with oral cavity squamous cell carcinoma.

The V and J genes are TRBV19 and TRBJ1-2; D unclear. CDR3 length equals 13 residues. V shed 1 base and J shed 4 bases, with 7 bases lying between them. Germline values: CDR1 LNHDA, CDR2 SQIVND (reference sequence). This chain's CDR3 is CASSIADFYGYTF. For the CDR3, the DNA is TGTGCCAGTAGTATAGCAGATTTCTATGGCTACACCTTC.

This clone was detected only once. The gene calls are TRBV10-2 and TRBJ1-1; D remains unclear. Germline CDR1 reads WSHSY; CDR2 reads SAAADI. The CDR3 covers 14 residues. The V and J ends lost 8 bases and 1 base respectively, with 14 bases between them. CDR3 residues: CASSLGSQNTEAFF. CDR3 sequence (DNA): TGCGCCAGCTCCCTGGGGTCCCAGAACACTGAAGCTTTCTTT.

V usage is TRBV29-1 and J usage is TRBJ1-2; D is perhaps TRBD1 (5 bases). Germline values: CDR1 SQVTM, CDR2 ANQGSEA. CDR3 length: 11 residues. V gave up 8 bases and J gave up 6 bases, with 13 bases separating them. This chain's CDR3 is CSLRGGDGYTF. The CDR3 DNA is TGCAGCTTACGGGGAGGGGATGGCTACACCTTC.

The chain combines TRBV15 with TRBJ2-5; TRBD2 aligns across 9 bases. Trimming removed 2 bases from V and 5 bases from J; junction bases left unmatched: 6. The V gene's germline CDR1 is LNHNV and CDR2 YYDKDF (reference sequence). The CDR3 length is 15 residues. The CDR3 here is CATSRLSGRGETQYF. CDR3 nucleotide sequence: TGTGCCACCAGCAGACTTAGCGGGAGAGGGGAGACCCAGTACTTC.

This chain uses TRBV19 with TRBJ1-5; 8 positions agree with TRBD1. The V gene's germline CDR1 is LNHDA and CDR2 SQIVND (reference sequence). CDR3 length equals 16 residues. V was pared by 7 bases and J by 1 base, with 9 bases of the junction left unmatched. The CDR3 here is CASTSPRGQSNQPQHF. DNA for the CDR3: TGTGCCAGTACCTCCCCCAGGGGGCAGAGCAATCAGCCCCAGCATTTT.

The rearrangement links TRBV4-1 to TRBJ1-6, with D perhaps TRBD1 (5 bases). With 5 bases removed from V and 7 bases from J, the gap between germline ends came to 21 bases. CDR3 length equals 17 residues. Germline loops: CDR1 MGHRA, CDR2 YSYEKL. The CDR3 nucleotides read TGCGCCAGCAGCTTAACGGACCTAGGGACTATAAATTCACCCCTCCACTTT. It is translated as CASSLTDLGTINSPLHF.

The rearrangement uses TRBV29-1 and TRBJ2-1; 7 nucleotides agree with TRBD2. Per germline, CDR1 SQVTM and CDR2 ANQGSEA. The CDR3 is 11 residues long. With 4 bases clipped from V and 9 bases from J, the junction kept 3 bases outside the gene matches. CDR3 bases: TGCAGCGTTGGCGGGGAGGGTGAGCAGTTCTTC. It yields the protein CSVGGEGEQFF.

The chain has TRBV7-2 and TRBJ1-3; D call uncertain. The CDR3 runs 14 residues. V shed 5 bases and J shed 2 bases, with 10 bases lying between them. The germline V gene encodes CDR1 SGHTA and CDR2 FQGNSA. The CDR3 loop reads CASSMADTGNTIYF. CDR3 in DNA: TGTGCCAGCAGCATGGCCGATACTGGAAACACCATATATTTT.

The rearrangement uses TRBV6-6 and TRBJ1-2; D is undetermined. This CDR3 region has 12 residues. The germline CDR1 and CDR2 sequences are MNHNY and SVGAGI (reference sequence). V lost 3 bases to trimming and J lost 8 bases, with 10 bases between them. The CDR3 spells CASSYGPAGYTF. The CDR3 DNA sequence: TGTGCCAGCAGTTATGGGCCGGCGGGCTACACCTTC.

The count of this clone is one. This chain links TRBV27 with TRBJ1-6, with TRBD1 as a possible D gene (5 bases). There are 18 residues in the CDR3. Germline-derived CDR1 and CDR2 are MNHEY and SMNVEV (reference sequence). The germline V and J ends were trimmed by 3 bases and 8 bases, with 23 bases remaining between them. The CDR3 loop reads CASSFGAGRGDGDSPLHF. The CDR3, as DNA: TGTGCCAGCAGTTTCGGGGCGGGGCGTGGGGACGGAGATTCACCCCTCCACTTT.

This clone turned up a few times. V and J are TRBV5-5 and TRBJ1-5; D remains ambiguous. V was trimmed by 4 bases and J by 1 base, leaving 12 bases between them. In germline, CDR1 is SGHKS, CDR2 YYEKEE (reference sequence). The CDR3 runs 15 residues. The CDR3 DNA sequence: TGTGCCAGCAGCCCCGTATTGCGGAGCAATCAGCCCCAGCATTTT. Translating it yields CASSPVLRSNQPQHF.

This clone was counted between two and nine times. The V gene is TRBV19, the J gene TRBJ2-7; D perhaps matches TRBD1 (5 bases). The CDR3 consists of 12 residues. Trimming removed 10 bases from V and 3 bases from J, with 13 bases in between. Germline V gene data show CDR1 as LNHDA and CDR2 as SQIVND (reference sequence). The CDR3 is CATRLGLYEQYF. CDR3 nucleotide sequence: TGTGCCACCCGCCTGGGGCTCTACGAGCAGTACTTC.

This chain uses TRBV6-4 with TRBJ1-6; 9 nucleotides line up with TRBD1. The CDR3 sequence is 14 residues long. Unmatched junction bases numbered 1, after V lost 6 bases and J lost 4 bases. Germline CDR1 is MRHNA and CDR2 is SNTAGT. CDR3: CASRDRGYNSPLHF. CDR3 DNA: TGTGCCAGCAGGGACAGGGGATATAATTCACCCCTCCACTTT.

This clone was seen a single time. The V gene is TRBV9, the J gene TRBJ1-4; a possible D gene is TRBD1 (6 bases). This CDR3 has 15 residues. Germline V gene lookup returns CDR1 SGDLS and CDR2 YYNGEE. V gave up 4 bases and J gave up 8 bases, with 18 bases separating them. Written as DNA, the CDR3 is TGTGCCAGCAGCCCCTCACAGGGACCTCGGGAAAAACTGTTTTTT. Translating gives CASSPSQGPREKLFF.

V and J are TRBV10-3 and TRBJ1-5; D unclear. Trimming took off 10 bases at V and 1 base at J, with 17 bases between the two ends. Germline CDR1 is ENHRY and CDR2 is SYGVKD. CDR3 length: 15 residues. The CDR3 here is CATDRTPVSNQPQHF. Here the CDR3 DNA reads TGTGCCACGGACCGAACCCCGGTGAGCAATCAGCCCCAGCATTTT.

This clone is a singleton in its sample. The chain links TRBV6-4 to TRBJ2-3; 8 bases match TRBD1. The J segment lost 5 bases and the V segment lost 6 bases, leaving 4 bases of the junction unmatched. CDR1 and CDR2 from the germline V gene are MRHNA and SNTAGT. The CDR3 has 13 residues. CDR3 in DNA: TGTGCCAGCAGCCGGGACAGGCAAGATACGCAGTATTTT. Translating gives CASSRDRQDTQYF.

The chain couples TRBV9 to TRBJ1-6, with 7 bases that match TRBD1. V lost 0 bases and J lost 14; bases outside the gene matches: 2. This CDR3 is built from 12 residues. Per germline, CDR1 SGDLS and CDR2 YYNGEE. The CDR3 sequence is CASSVVGQALHF. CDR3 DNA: TGTGCCAGCAGCGTAGTCGGACAGGCCCTCCACTTT.

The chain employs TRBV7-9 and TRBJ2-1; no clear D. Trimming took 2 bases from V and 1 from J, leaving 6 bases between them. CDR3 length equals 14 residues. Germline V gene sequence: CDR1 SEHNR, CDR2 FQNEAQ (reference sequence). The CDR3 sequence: CASSLRESYNEQFF. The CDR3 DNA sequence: TGTGCCAGCAGCTTACGAGAATCCTACAATGAGCAGTTCTTC.

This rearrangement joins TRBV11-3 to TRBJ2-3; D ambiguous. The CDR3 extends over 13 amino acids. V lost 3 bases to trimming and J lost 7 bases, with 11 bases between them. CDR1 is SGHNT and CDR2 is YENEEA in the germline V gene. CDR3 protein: CASSFTVQNTQYF. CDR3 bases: TGTGCCAGCAGCTTCACGGTCCAAAATACGCAGTATTTT.

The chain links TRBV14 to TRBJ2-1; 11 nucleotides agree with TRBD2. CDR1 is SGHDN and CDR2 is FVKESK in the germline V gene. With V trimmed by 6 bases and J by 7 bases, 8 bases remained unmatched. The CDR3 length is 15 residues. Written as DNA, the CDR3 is TGTGCCAGCAGTTATAGCGGGGGGGCCTTTAATGAGCAGTTCTTC. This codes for CASSYSGGAFNEQFF.

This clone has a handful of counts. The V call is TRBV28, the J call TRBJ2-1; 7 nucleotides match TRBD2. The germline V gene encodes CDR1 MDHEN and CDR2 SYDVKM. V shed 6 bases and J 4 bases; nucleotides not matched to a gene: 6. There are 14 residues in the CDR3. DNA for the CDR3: TGTGCCAGCAGCGAGGCGGGAGTATACAATGAGCAGTTCTTC. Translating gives CASSEAGVYNEQFF.

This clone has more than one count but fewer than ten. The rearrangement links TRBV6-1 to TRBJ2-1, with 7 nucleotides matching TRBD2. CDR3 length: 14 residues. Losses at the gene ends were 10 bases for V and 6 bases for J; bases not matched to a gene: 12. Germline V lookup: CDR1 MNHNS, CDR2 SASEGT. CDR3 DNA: TGTGCCACCCGGGACTACCTCGGAGTCAATGAGCAGTTCTTC. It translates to CATRDYLGVNEQFF.